This TCR beta chain was sequenced during a study of cytomegalovirus exposure and HLA in healthy donors. Findings of the study overall: It was confirmed in vitro that three of the CMV-associated chains were specific for CMV antigens.

Both 60 Vbeta primers and 13 Jbeta primers went into the PCR. TCRdb's table, derived via immunoSEQ multiplex PCR, lists solely in-frame clones and lacks some. The table shows about 100,000 clones, with 82% occurring only once. Note on this clone: Its antigen is undetermined.

V was pared by 0 bases and J by 0 bases, with 18 bases between. Germline V CDR1 and CDR2: SGDLS, YYNGEE. The CDR3 sequence is 18 residues long. The sequenced sample consisted of PBMCs. This sequence originates from a man aged 25-45 years in good health and CMV-seropositive. The V call is TRBV9, the J call TRBJ2-5; a weak D match, TRBD1 (6 bases). The CDR3, as DNA: TGTGCCAGCAGCGTAGCTACGATCGGTGGACAGTACCAAGAGACCCAGTACTTC. Translated, it gives CASSVATIGGQYQETQYF.